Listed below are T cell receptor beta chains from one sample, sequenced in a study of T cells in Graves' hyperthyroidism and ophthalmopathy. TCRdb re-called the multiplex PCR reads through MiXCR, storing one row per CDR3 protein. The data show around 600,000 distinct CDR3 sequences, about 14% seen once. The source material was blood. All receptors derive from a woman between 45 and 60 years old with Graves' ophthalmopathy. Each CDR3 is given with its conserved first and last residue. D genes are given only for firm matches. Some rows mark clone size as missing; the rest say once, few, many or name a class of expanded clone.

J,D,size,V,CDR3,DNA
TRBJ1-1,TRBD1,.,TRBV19,CASDRVPNTEAFF,TGTGCCAGTGACAGGGTACCAAACACTGAAGCTTTCTTT
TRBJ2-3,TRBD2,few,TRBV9,CASSTGGWTDTQYF,TGTGCCAGCAGCACCGGGGGGTGGACAGATACGCAGTATTTT
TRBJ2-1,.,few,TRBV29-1,CSVEPGSNEQFF,TGCAGCGTTGAACCGGGATCGAATGAGCAGTTCTTC
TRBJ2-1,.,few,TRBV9,CASSVQTSNEQFF,TGTGCCAGCAGCGTGCAGACTTCTAATGAGCAGTTCTTC
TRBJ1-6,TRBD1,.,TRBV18,CASSLEQGARNSPLHF,TGTGCCAGCTCGCTAGAACAGGGGGCGAGGAATTCACCCCTCCACTTT
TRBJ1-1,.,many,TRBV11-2,CASSLGGIMNTEAFF,TGTGCCAGCAGCTTAGGCGGGATCATGAACACTGAAGCTTTCTTT
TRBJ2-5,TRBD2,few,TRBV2,CARTLAEETQYF,TGTGCCAGGACACTAGCGGAAGAGACCCAGTACTTC
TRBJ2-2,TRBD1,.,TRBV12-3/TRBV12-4,CASSFLGQGNTGELFF,TGTGCCAGCAGTTTCCTGGGACAGGGGAACACCGGGGAGCTGTTTTTT
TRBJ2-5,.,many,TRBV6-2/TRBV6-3,CASGGGPETQYF,TGTGCCAGCGGGGGCGGGCCGGAGACCCAGTACTTC
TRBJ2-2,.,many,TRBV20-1,CSAPIVNTGELFF,TGCAGTGCCCCGATCGTGAACACCGGGGAGCTGTTTTTT
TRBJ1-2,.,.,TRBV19,CASLNSGSDGDYGYTF,TGTGCCAGTCTTAATTCGGGATCGGACGGAGACTATGGCTACACCTTC
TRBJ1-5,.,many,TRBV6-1,CASSESRGNNQPQHF,TGTGCCAGCAGTGAAAGTAGGGGAAATAATCAGCCCCAGCATTTT
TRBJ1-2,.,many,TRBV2,CASRRREEKGGYTF,TGTGCCAGCAGGAGACGGGAGGAAAAGGGTGGCTACACCTTC
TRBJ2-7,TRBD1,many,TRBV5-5,CASRGQGRIYEQYF,TGTGCCAGCAGGGGACAGGGGCGAATTTACGAGCAGTACTTC
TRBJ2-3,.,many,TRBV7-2,CASSLVGRTDTQYF,TGTGCCAGCAGCTTAGTGGGTCGCACAGATACGCAGTATTTT